These 27 T cell receptor beta chains came from one sample sequenced in a study of blood T cells in healthy people across ages (dated by TCRdb to about 2015). The library came from 5' RACE. Sequencing instrument: Illumina HiSeq 2500. A second PCR of roughly 7 to 11 cycles was performed with a sample-barcoded 5' primer and a J-beta primer mix. TCRdb trimmed the raw reads at Q25, called clones with MiXCR and kept productive beta chains. Each CDR3 protein appears once, grouped with its most common genes and DNA. This sample comprises 800,000 to 1,000,000 distinct CDR3 sequences, 48% of them detected only once. The ten biggest clones cover 13% of the sample. The sequencing input was blood. The receptors were gathered from a man in his thirties or forties in good health.

This clonotype occurred a few times. CDR3 region: CSAKFGLGDQYF. DNA for the CDR3: TGCAGTGCTAAATTTGGACTCGGCGATCAGTACTTC. This rearrangement joins TRBV20-1 to TRBJ2-4; D may be TRBD2 (5 bases). The CDR3 loop spans 12 amino acids. V lost 4 bases and J lost 12, with 16 bases in between. Germline V lookup: CDR1 DFQATT, CDR2 SNEGSKA (reference sequence).

The gene calls are TRBV3-1 and TRBJ2-3; D is undetermined. CDR1 is LGHDT, CDR2 YNNKEL, per germline (reference sequence). V lost 0 bases and J lost 2, with 12 bases in between. The length of the CDR3 is 16 residues. This CDR3 reads CASSQDDERDTDTQYF. Written as DNA, the CDR3 is TGTGCCAGCAGCCAAGATGACGAGCGCGACACAGATACGCAGTATTTT.

The rearrangement uses TRBV3-1 and TRBJ2-1, with 9 bases fitting TRBD2. The ends lost 4 bases at V and 8 bases at J; junction bases unmatched: 12. CDR3 length: 16 residues. In germline, CDR1 is LGHDT, CDR2 YNNKEL (reference sequence). This CDR3 is CASSRVGLAGEDEQFF. The CDR3 DNA follows: TGTGCCAGCAGCCGAGTGGGACTAGCTGGGGAGGATGAGCAGTTCTTC.

J is TRBJ1-1 and V is TRBV4-3; D not resolved. Germline V CDR1 and CDR2: LGHNA, YSLEER. This CDR3 has 17 residues. V lost 0 bases and J 0 bases, leaving 14 bases between the germline ends. The chain's CDR3 is CASSQDTGAGMNTEAFF. The CDR3, as DNA: TGCGCCAGCAGCCAAGATACTGGTGCGGGCATGAACACTGAAGCTTTCTTT.

CDR3: CASSQEDSAGYEQYF. CDR3 DNA: TGCGCCAGCAGCCAAGAAGATAGCGCCGGATACGAGCAGTACTTC. V gene TRBV4-3 combines with J gene TRBJ2-7; weak D call: TRBD2 (5 bases). This CDR3 has 15 residues. CDR1 LGHNA and CDR2 YSLEER come from the germline V gene. Trimming cost V 0 bases and J 4 bases, with 13 bases left between them.

J is TRBJ2-7 and V is TRBV6-5, with D possibly matching TRBD2 (5 bases). Germline V gene data show CDR1 as MNHEY and CDR2 as SVGAGI. V was cut by 0 bases and J by 2 bases, with 20 bases left in between. CDR3 length: 18 amino acids. The CDR3 DNA sequence: TGTGCCAGCAGTTACTCTTCGATGAGACTGGACTTAGCCTACGAGCAGTACTTC. Amino acids: CASSYSSMRLDLAYEQYF.

J is TRBJ2-1 and V is TRBV7-2; 9 nucleotides line up with TRBD2. This CDR3 comprises 16 residues. CDR1 SGHTA and CDR2 FQGNSA come from the germline V gene. V trimming: 3 bases; J trimming: 9 bases; junction bases outside the gene matches: 12. In DNA, the CDR3 is TGTGCCAGCAGCTTTTTTGTCGTGGCAGCGGGGGGTGAGCAGTTCTTC. It is translated as CASSFFVVAAGGEQFF.

This clonotype was recorded once. One end of the junction does not line up with germline, which may come from a read error. The J gene is TRBJ2-5, the V gene TRBV5-6; 7 positions agree with TRBD1. The DNA end is a closer match to TRBJ2-7, so the J assignment may be wrong. Germline CDR1 reads SGHDT; CDR2 reads YYEEEE. There are 14 residues in the CDR3. CDR3 nucleotides: TGTACCAGCAGCTTTACAGGGGCGGACTACGAGCAGTACTTC. Its translation: CTSSFTGADYEQYF.

This chain uses TRBV7-2 with TRBJ2-4; 11 bases match TRBD2. V trimming: 5 bases; J trimming: 1 base; junction bases outside the gene matches: 13. The germline gives CDR1 SGHTA, CDR2 FQGNSA. The CDR3 sequence is 19 residues long. The CDR3 protein is CASSLLAGGQGGAKNIQYF. In nucleotides, the CDR3 is TGTGCCAGCAGCCTCCTAGCGGGGGGCCAAGGAGGGGCCAAAAACATTCAGTACTTC. The full variable domain, completed using reference TRBV7-2 and TRBJ2-4, is GAGVSQSPSNKVTEKGKDVELRCDPISGHTALYWYRQSLGQGLEFLIYFQGNSAPDKSGLPSDRFSAERTGGSVSTLTIQRTQQEDSAVYLCASSLLAGGQGGAKNIQYFGAGTRLSVL.

This clonotype occurred a few times. The chain couples TRBV27 to TRBJ2-7; TRBD2 is a possible D gene (5 bases). Germline values: CDR1 MNHEY, CDR2 SMNVEV (reference sequence). V was pared by 0 bases and J by 1 base, with 10 bases between. The CDR3 consists of 15 residues. CDR3 DNA sequence: TGTGCCAGCAGTTTATCTCCTCCGGGGTCCTACGAGCAGTACTTC. Its protein product is CASSLSPPGSYEQYF.

The chain employs TRBV7-2 and TRBJ2-5, with D unclear. The CDR3 spans 16 residues. V lost 5 bases to trimming and J lost 0 bases, with 16 bases between them. Germline lookup yields CDR1 SGHTA and CDR2 FQGNSA. The CDR3 protein is CASSPARLLYQETQYF. The CDR3 nucleotides read TGTGCCAGCAGCCCCGCGCGGCTCCTGTACCAAGAGACCCAGTACTTC.

The DNA for the CDR3 is TGTGCCAGCAGTTCCCACTTCAATAGCAATCAGCCCCAGCATTTT. Its protein product is CASSSHFNSNQPQHF. This rearrangement joins TRBV6-5 to TRBJ1-5; D is undetermined. Trimming took off 4 bases at V and 0 bases at J, with 10 bases between the two ends. The length of the CDR3 is 15 residues. CDR1 is MNHEY and CDR2 is SVGAGI in the germline V gene.

This clonotype was seen a few times. V and J are TRBV9 and TRBJ2-3; 9 bases align to TRBD1. This CDR3 is 16 amino acids long. Trimming removed 3 bases from V and 3 bases from J; junction bases left unmatched: 8. Per the germline V gene, CDR1 is SGDLS and CDR2 is YYNGEE. CDR3 sequence: CASSDLDRGSTDTQYF. In DNA form, the CDR3 reads TGTGCCAGCAGCGACCTGGACAGGGGAAGTACAGATACGCAGTATTTT.

This clonotype was counted a few times. This chain connects TRBV4-3 to TRBJ2-1, with TRBD1 as a possible D gene (8 bases). From germline, CDR1 is LGHNA and CDR2 YSLEER. V was trimmed by 4 bases and J by 6 bases, leaving 19 bases between them. The CDR3 is 16 amino acids. The DNA of the CDR3 is TGCGCCAGCAGCCTATCAGCGGGACAGGTTCTCAATGAGCAGTTCTTC. Protein sequence: CASSLSAGQVLNEQFF.

V is TRBV24-1 and J is TRBJ1-5, with TRBD1 identical over 7 bases. V was clipped by 2 bases and J by 0 bases; unmatched bases: 6. The CDR3 spans 17 residues. CDR1 is KGHDR and CDR2 is SFDVKD in the germline V gene. The CDR3 sequence is CATSDWTTGNSNQPQHF. The CDR3 bases are TGTGCCACCAGTGATTGGACGACAGGGAATAGCAATCAGCCCCAGCATTTT.

This clonotype was found a few times. The rearrangement uses TRBV27 and TRBJ1-1; D is undetermined. Trimming cost V 2 bases and J 0 bases, with 13 bases left between them. This CDR3 has 16 residues. Germline V gene lookup returns CDR1 MNHEY and CDR2 SMNVEV (reference sequence). In DNA, the CDR3 is TGTGCCAGCAGTTTAAACTACGGCGTTATGAACACTGAAGCTTTCTTT. Protein: CASSLNYGVMNTEAFF.

The table lists this clonotype with a count of one. This sequence joins TRBV2 and TRBJ2-7; 9 bases line up with TRBD1. Looked up from germline, CDR1 is SNHLY and CDR2 is FYNNEI. CDR3 size: 14 residues. The V and J ends lost 4 bases and 3 bases, in that order; junction bases with no gene match: 4. CDR3 in amino acids: CASSADRGNYEQYF. Written as DNA, the CDR3 is TGTGCCAGCAGTGCAGACAGGGGGAACTACGAGCAGTACTTC.

This chain connects TRBV4-2 to TRBJ2-5, with 8 bases fitting TRBD1. V dropped 4 bases and J dropped 4; count of bases not matched to a gene: 11. Germline V gene lookup returns CDR1 LGHNA and CDR2 YNFKEQ. CDR3 size: 16 residues. In DNA form, the CDR3 reads TGTGCCAGCAGCCTGAACACAGGACAGGGAGGAGAGACCCAGTACTTC. Amino acids: CASSLNTGQGGETQYF.

The chain links TRBV6-2 or TRBV6-3 to TRBJ2-7, with TRBD1 matching over 9 bases. V was pared by 4 bases and J by 1 base, with 14 bases of the junction left unmatched. The CDR3 spans 18 residues. Germline loops: CDR1 MNHEY, CDR2 SVGEGT. CDR3 in DNA: TGTGCCAGCAGTTTCCTCGGACAGGGGCGTTATTCATCCTACGAGCAGTACTTC. It specifies CASSFLGQGRYSSYEQYF.

This clonotype appeared a few times. The V and J genes are TRBV28 and TRBJ2-7, with TRBD1 identical over 10 bases. V was pared by 11 bases and J by 6 bases, with 7 bases of the junction left unmatched. Germline V gene lookup returns CDR1 MDHEN and CDR2 SYDVKM. The CDR3 is 12 residues long. The CDR3 sequence is CARDRGSLEQYF. DNA of the CDR3: TGTGCCCGGGACAGGGGATCGCTCGAGCAGTACTTC.

The genes are TRBV11-3 and TRBJ2-7, with no clear D. Germline loops: CDR1 SGHNT, CDR2 YENEEA. The V end lost 0 bases, the J end lost 2 bases, and 11 bases lay between the germline ends. The CDR3 runs to 15 residues. DNA of the CDR3: TGTGCCAGCAGCTTAGAAACCGTCACTACCTACGAGCAGTACTTC. It yields the protein CASSLETVTTYEQYF.

This CDR3 reads CASSLVGGRGTEAFF. The DNA for the CDR3 is TGTGCCAGCAGCTTAGTGGGGGGCAGGGGCACTGAAGCTTTCTTT. V usage is TRBV7-9 and J usage is TRBJ1-1; weak D call: TRBD1 (6 bases). The CDR3 contains 15 residues. Germline loops: CDR1 SEHNR, CDR2 FQNEAQ (reference sequence). Between the trimmed V and J ends, which lost 1 base and 4 bases, there was a span of 13 bases.

This clonotype was seen more than once but under ten times. V usage is TRBV12-3 or TRBV12-4 and J usage is TRBJ2-5; 10 nucleotides line up with TRBD1. Trimming removed 8 bases from V and 2 bases from J; junction bases left unmatched: 8. The CDR3 has 15 residues. CDR3 loop: CASCQPGQGQETQYF. The DNA of the CDR3 is TGTGCCAGCTGTCAACCGGGACAGGGGCAAGAGACCCAGTACTTC.

Concerning this clonotype itself: The CDR3 carries no conserved terminal phenylalanine or tryptophan, so it likely arises from a read error. The chain links TRBV4-1 to TRBJ2-1; D is perhaps TRBD1 (6 bases). The germline gives CDR1 MGHRA, CDR2 YSYEKL. V gave up 5 bases and J gave up 2 bases, with 10 bases separating them. This CDR3 has 14 residues. This CDR3 reads CASSVRQAYNEQFV. DNA for the CDR3: TGCGCCAGCAGCGTTCGACAGGCCTACAATGAGCAGTTCGTC.

This clonotype turned up a few times. The chain employs TRBV5-1 and TRBJ2-7; no clear D gene. CDR1 and CDR2 (germline): SGHRS, YFSETQ. Between the trimmed V and J ends, which lost 7 bases and 3 bases, there was a span of 11 bases. CDR3 length: 12 amino acids. CDR3 DNA sequence: TGCGCCAGCGGCTCAGTGAGCTACGAGCAGTACTTC. Its translation: CASGSVSYEQYF. The variable domain in full, with the rest retrieved from reference TRBV5-1 and TRBJ2-7, is KAGVTQTPRYLIKTRGQQVTLSCSPISGHRSVSWYQQTPGQGLQFLFEYFSETQRNKGNFPGRFSGRQFSNSRSEMNVSTLELGDSALYLCASGSVSYEQYFGPGTRLTVT.

On this clonotype: This may come from a read error, since a much larger clone is one base off. The V gene is TRBV12-3 or TRBV12-4, the J gene TRBJ2-3; D is undetermined. The CDR3 totals 10 residues. Trimming took 8 bases from V and 11 from J, leaving 11 bases between them. CDR3 sequence reads: CASRRERQYF. Written as DNA, the CDR3 is TGTGCCAGCCGTCGAGAGCGGCAGTATTTT.

The chain recombines TRBV6-5 with TRBJ1-2, with a weak D call TRBD1 (6 bases). Trimming removed 8 bases at V and 0 bases at J, with 19 bases between. The CDR3 has 16 amino acids. CDR1 and CDR2 from the germline V gene are MNHEY and SVGAGI. This chain's CDR3 is CASAKSPGQANYGYTF. The CDR3, as DNA: TGTGCCAGCGCTAAGAGCCCGGGACAAGCTAACTATGGCTACACCTTC.